This T cell receptor (beta chain) comes out of a study of blood T cell repertoires in COVID-19. Study-level background: COVID-19 samples, acute and convalescent, were from the United States, Italy and Spain. Sources were T cells, B-cell-depleted T cells, or PBMCs; the material itself was cDNA or gDNA.

It was during active infection that Seattle patients were enrolled and then longitudinally followed. TCRdb keeps only in-frame clones here, not all; method: immunoSEQ multiplex PCR. The sample comprises hundreds of thousands of clones, over 85% of which are singletons, and 0.65% to 1% rests with the top ten. The germline V gene encodes CDR1 SGHRS and CDR2 YFSETQ. V was trimmed by 0 bases and J by 4 bases, leaving 13 bases between them. CDR3 length: 16 residues. This clonotype was sampled from a man between 18 and 35 years old with COVID-19, enrolled during active disease. The chain has TRBV5-1 and TRBJ1-4, with D possibly being TRBD1 (5 bases). The sequenced sample consisted of peripheral blood. The CDR3 coding sequence is TGCGCCAGCAGCTTGGCCTCGGGGGGAATTAATGAAAAACTGTTTTTT. Translated: CASSLASGGINEKLFF. Full variable domain (rest looked up from reference TRBV5-1 and TRBJ1-4): KAGVTQTPRYLIKTRGQQVTLSCSPISGHRSVSWYQQTPGQGLQFLFEYFSETQRNKGNFPGRFSGRQFSNSRSEMNVSTLELGDSALYLCASSLASGGINEKLFFGSGTQLSVL.